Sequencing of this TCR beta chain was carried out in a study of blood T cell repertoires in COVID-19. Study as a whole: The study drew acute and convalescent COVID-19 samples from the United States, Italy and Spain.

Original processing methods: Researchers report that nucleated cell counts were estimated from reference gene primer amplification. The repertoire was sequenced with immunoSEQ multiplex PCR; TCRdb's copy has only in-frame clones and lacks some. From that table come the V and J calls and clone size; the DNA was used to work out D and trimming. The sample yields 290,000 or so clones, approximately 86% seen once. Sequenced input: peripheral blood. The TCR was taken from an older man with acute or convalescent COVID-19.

In DNA, the CDR3 is TGTGCCAGCAGCCAAGGAGGCGAGTGGGAGACCCAGTACTTC. This sequence encodes CASSQGGEWETQYF. The gene calls are TRBV6-5 and TRBJ2-5; possible D gene TRBD2, 5 bases. There are 14 residues in the CDR3. Germline V gene lookup returns CDR1 MNHEY and CDR2 SVGAGI. V was trimmed by 6 bases and J by 5 bases, leaving 16 bases between them.